The clone carrying this T cell receptor (beta chain) was seen repeatedly, ten times or more. The target antigen is unknown. These data belong to a study of T cells in Graves' hyperthyroidism and ophthalmopathy. Overall study results and limits: A model built on 13 V-J features separated ophthalmopathy from stable hyperthyroidism.

Amplified TCR beta CDR3 regions derived from RNA transcripts. First-round RT-PCR targeting the TCR CDR3 was performed with the HTBI primer set. MiXCR was run by TCRdb on the multiplex PCR reads, yielding one entry per CDR3 protein. The table lists approximately 360,000 distinct CDR3 sequences, roughly 14% of them singletons, with 25% to 30% in the top ten. With 3 bases clipped from V and 7 bases from J, the junction kept 6 bases outside the gene matches. Germline V gives CDR1 DFQATT, CDR2 SNEGSKA (reference sequence). The CDR3 contains 13 residues. V gene TRBV20-1 combines with J gene TRBJ1-1; 9 positions agree with TRBD1. Sequenced: blood. This receptor was taken from a woman between 18 and 29 years old with Graves' hyperthyroidism that later progressed to Graves' ophthalmopathy. The CDR3 loop reads CSARMGQGFEAFF. CDR3 sequence (DNA): TGCAGTGCTAGGATGGGACAGGGCTTTGAAGCTTTCTTT.